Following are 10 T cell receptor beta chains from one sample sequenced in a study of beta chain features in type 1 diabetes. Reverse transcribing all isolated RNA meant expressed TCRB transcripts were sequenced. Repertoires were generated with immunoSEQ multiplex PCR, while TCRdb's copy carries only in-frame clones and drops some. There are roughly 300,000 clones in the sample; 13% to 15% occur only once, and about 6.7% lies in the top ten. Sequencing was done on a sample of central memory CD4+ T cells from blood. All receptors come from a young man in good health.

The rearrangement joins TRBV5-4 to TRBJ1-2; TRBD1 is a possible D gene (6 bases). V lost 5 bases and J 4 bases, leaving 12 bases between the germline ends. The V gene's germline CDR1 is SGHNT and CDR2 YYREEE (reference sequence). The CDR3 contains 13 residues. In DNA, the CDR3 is TGTGCCAGCAGTATGAGGACAGTCTATGGCTACACCTTC. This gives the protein CASSMRTVYGYTF.

As DNA, the CDR3 is TGTGCCAGCAGCTTGGCTAGCGGGGGGCCCCGGGCCGGGGAGCTGTTTTTT. Translated: CASSLASGGPRAGELFF. The rearrangement joins TRBV5-4 to TRBJ2-2, with TRBD2 identical over 11 bases. V lost 0 bases and J lost 6; bases outside the gene matches: 7. Germline values: CDR1 SGHNT, CDR2 YYREEE (reference sequence). The CDR3 length is 17 residues.

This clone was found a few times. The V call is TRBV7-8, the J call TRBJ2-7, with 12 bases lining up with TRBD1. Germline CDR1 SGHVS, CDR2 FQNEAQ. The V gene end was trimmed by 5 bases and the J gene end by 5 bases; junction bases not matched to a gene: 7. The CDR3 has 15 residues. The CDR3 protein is CASSTRGQGANEQYF. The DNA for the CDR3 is TGTGCCAGCAGCACCAGGGGACAGGGGGCAAACGAGCAGTACTTC.

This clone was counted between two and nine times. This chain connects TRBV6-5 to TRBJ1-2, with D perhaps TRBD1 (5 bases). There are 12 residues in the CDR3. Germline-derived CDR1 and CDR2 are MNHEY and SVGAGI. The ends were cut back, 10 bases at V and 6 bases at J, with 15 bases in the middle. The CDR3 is CAIRVGTHGYTF. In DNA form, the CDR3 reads TGTGCCATCAGGGTAGGGACTCATGGCTACACCTTC.

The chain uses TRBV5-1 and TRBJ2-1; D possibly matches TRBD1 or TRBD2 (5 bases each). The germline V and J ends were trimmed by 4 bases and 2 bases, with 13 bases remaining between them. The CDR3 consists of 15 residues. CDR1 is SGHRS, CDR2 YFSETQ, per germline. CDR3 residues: CASSTLGEPYNEQFF. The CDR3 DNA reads TGCGCCAGCAGCACCTTGGGGGAACCCTACAATGAGCAGTTCTTC.

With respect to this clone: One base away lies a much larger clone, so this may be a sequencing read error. The CDR3: CASSWATEAFF. The CDR3 DNA follows: TGTGCCAGCAGCTGGGCCACTGAAGCTTTCTTT. The chain is built from TRBV2 and TRBJ1-1; D gene uncertain. Trimming took 6 bases from V and 4 from J, leaving 6 bases between them. Germline CDR1 and CDR2: SNHLY and FYNNEI. There are 11 residues in the CDR3.

The CDR3 here is CASSPGGQYYGYTF. The CDR3 nucleotides read TGTGCCAGCAGCCCGGGAGGGCAGTACTATGGCTACACCTTC. The chain uses TRBV7-2 and TRBJ1-2; D is uncertain. In germline, CDR1 is SGHTA, CDR2 FQGNSA. Trimming cost V 5 bases and J 3 bases, with 13 bases left between them. The length of the CDR3 is 14 residues.

The CDR3, as DNA: TGTGCCAGCAGTCCTACGGCAGCCTCCTACGAGCAGTACTTC. Protein: CASSPTAASYEQYF. The V call is TRBV25-1, the J call TRBJ2-7; D call uncertain. The germline CDR1 and CDR2 sequences are MGHDK and SYGVNS. Trimming pared 5 bases from V and 0 bases from J, leaving 11 bases between. The CDR3 runs to 14 residues.

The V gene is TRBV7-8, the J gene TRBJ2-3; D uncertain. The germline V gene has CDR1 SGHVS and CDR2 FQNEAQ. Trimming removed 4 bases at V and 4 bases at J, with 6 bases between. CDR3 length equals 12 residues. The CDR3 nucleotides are TGTGCCAGCAGCTCTCTCCCAGATACGCAGTATTTT. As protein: CASSSLPDTQYF.

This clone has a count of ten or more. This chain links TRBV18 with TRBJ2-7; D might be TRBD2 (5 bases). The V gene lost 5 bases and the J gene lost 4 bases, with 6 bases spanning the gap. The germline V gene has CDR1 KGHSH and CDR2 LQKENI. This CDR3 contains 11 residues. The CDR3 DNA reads TGTGCCAGCTCATGGGAGTACGAGCAGTACTTC. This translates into CASSWEYEQYF.